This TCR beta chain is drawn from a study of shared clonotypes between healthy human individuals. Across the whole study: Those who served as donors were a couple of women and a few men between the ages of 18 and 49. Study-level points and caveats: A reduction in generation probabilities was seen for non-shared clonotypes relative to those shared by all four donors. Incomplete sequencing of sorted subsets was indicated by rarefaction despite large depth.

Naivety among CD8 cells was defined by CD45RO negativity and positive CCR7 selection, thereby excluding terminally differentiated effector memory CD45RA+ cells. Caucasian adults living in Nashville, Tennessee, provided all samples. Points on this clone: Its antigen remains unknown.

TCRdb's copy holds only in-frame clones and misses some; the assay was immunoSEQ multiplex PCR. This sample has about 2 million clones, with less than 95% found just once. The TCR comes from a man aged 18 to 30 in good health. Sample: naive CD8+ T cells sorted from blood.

CDR3: CASSLGLGDTDTQYF. CDR3 nucleotide sequence: TGTGCCAGCAGCTTGGGACTAGGAGACACAGATACGCAGTATTTT. The V and J genes are TRBV11-3 and TRBJ2-3, with 8 bases identical to TRBD2. The germline V gene encodes CDR1 SGHNT and CDR2 YENEEA. V shed 3 bases and J 2 bases; nucleotides not matched to a gene: 4. There are 15 residues in the CDR3.